The source of this TCR beta chain is a study of control samples from healthy donors and cancer patients. This CDR3 comprises 15 residues. Germline loops: CDR1 SSHAT, CDR2 FNYEAQ (reference sequence). As concerns this clone: Mismatch with germline at one junction end may stem from a read error.

The table came from immunoSEQ multiplex PCR; TCRdb's copy has only in-frame clones and leaves some out. This specimen shows 150,000 to 200,000 clones; the ten leading clones hold roughly 2%. The V call is TRBV7-7, the J call TRBJ2-5; D possibly corresponds to TRBD2 (5 bases). This TCR came from a woman between 25 and 40 years old in good health. What was sequenced was blood. The CDR3 nucleotides read TGTGCTAGCAGCTTAGGAGGCAGTTTCCAAGAGACCCAGTACTTC. Translated: CASSLGGSFQETQYF.